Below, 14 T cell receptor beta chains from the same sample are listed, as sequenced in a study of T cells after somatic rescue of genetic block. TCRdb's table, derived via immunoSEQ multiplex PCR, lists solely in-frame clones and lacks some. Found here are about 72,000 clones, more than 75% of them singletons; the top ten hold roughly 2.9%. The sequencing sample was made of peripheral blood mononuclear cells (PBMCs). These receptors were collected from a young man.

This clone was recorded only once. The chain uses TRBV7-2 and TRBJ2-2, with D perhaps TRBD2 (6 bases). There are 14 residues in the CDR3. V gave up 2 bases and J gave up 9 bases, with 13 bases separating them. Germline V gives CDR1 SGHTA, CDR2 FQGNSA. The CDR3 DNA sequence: TGTGCCAGCAGCTTATCTCGGGGAGGAAGGGAGCTGTTTTTT. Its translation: CASSLSRGGRELFF.

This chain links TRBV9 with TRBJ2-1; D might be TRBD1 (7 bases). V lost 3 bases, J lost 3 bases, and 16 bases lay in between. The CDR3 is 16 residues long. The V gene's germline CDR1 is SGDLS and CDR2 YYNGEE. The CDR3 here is CASSARGAGRYNEQFF. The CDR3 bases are TGTGCCAGCAGCGCCAGGGGGGCGGGACGCTACAATGAGCAGTTCTTC.

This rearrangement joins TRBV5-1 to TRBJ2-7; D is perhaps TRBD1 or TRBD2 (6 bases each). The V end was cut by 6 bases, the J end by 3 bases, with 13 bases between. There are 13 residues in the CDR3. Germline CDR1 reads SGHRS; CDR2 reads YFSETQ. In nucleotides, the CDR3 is TGCGCCAGCAAGTTGGAGGGGGTCTACGAGCAGTACTTC. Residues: CASKLEGVYEQYF.

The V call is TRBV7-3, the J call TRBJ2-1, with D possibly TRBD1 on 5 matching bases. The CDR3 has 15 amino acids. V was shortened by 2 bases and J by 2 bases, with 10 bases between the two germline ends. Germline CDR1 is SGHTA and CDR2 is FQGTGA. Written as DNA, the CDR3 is TGTGCCAGCAGCTTAGTTCGACAGCCCTACAATGAGCAGTTCTTC. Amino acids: CASSLVRQPYNEQFF.

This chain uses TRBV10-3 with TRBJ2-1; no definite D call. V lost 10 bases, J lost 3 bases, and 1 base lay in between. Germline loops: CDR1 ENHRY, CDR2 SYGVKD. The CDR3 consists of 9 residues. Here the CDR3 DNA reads TGTGCCAACTACAATGAGCAGTTCTTC. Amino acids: CANYNEQFF.

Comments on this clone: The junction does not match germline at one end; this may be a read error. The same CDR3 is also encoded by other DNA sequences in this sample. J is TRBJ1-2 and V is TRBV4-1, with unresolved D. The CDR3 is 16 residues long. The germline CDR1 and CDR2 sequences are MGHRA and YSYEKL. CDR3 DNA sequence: TGCGCCAGTAGCCAAGCCTCAGGAACGACGGCCTATGGCTACACCTTC. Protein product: CASSQASGTTAYGYTF.

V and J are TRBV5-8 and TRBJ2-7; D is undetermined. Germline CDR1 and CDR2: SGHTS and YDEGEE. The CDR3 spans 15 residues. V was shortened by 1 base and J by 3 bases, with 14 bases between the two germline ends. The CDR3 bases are TGTGCCAGCAGCTTGTTAGGTTCCCGTTACTACGAGCAGTACTTC. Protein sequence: CASSLLGSRYYEQYF.

In DNA, the CDR3 is TGTGCCATCAGAGATTCCGGGACAAACTACGAGCAGTACTTC. This codes for CAIRDSGTNYEQYF. The chain couples TRBV10-3 to TRBJ2-7; tentatively, D is TRBD1 (6 bases). Deletions cut 6 bases from V and 3 bases from J, with 15 bases between. The germline CDR1 and CDR2 sequences are ENHRY and SYGVKD. The CDR3 contains 14 residues.

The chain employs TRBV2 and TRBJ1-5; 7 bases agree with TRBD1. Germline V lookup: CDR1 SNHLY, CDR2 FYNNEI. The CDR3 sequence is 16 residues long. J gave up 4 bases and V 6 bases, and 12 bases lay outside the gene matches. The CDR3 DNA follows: TGTGCCAGCAGCTCAAGGGGGCAGGGCTGGAATCAGCCCCAGCATTTT. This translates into CASSSRGQGWNQPQHF. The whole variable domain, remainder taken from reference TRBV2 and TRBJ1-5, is EPEVTQTPSHQVTQMGQEVILRCVPISNHLYFYWYRQILGQKVEFLVSFYNNEISEKSEIFDDQFSVERPDGSNFTLKIRSTKLEDSAMYFCASSSRGQGWNQPQHFGDGTRLSIL.

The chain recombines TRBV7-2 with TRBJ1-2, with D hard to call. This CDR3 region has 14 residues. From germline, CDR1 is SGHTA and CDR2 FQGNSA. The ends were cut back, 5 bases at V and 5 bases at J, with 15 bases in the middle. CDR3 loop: CASSDANEFYGYTF. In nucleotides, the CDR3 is TGTGCCAGCAGCGATGCTAATGAGTTTTATGGCTACACCTTC.

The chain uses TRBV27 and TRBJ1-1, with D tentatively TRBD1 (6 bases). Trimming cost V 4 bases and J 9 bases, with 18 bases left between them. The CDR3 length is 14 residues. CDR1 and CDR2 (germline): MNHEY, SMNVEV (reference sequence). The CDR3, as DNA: TGTGCCAGCAGTTCCCCGGGGGGGGCTCTAAAAGCTTTCTTT. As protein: CASSSPGGALKAFF.

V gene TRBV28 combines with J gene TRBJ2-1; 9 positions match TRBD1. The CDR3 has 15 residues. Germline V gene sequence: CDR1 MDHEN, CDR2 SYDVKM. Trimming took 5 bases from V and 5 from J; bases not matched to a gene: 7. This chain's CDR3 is CASSIGQGIDNEQFF. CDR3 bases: TGTGCCAGCAGTATAGGACAGGGGATTGACAATGAGCAGTTCTTC.

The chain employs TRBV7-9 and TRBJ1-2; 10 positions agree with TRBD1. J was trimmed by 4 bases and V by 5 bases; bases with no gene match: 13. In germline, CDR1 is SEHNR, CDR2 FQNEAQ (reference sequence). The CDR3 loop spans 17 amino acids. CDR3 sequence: CASSQPGQGTNVYGYTF. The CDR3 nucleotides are TGTGCCAGCAGCCAACCGGGACAGGGGACAAACGTCTATGGCTACACCTTC.

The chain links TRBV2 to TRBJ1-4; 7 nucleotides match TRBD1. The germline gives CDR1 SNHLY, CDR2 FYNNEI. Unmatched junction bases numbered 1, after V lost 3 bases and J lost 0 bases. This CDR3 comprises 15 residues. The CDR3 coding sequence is TGTGCCAGCAGTGAGGGACAGACAACTAATGAAAAACTGTTTTTT. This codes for CASSEGQTTNEKLFF.